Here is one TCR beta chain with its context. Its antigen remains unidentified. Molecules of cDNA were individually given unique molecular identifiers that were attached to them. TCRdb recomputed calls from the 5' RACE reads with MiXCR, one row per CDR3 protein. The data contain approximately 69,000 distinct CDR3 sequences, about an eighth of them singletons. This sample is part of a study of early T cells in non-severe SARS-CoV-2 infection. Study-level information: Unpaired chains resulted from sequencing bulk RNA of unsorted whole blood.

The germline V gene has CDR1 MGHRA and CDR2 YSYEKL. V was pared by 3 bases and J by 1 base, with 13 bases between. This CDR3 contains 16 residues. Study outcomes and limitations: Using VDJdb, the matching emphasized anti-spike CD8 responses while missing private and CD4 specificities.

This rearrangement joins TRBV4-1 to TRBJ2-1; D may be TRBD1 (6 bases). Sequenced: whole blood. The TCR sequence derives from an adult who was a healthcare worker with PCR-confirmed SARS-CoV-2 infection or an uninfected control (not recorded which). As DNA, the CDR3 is TGCGCCAGCAGCCAGGCTACAGGGATTTCCTACAATGAGCAGTTCTTC. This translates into CASSQATGISYNEQFF.